What follows is one TCR beta chain and its context. Random hexamers primed reverse transcription of about 0.5 to 1 ug RNA. The method of amplification for TCR beta CDR3 was immunoSEQ multiplex PCR, covering 54 Vbeta and 13 Jbeta. TCRdb re-derived calls from the immunoSEQ multiplex PCR reads in MiXCR, one entry per CDR3 protein. The sample records more than 150,000 distinct CDR3 sequences, 95% being singletons. Definite or probable Susac syndrome was diagnosed using recently defined diagnostic criteria. This entry belongs to a study of CD8 T cells in Susac syndrome. Study-wide context: Among the Susac syndrome patients who underwent sequencing, more than 5 had clinically active disease, while under 10 of them were in remission. Treatment at blood withdrawal was none, corticosteroids, or intravenous immunoglobulin alone in Susac syndrome patients.

The CDR3 covers 14 residues. V shed 2 bases, J shed 4 bases, and the junction held 2 bases outside the gene matches. The rearrangement links TRBV12-3 or TRBV12-4 to TRBJ1-3; 7 positions agree with TRBD1. Sequencing input: CD4+ T cells from PBMCs. The TCR comes from a human donor with Susac syndrome. CDR3 protein: CASSLRGRGNTIYF. DNA for the CDR3: TGTGCCAGCAGTTTAAGGGGGCGCGGAAACACCATATATTTT.